This passage covers 30 T cell receptor beta chains from one sample sequenced in a study of cytomegalovirus exposure and HLA in healthy donors. 60 Vbeta and 13 Jbeta primers were used in PCR. Repertoires were generated with immunoSEQ multiplex PCR, while TCRdb's copy carries only in-frame clones and drops some. The sample contains fewer than 200,000 clones, more than 65% of which appear only once. Material: PBMCs. The origin of the receptors is a male donor in good health and CMV-seronegative.

The chain employs TRBV9 and TRBJ2-3; 10 bases align to TRBD2. From germline, CDR1 is SGDLS and CDR2 YYNGEE. CDR3 length: 16 amino acids. V shed 3 bases and J 1 base; nucleotides not matched to a gene: 5. CDR3 coding DNA: TGTGCCAGCAGCGCGGGACTAGCGAGCGGCACAGATACGCAGTATTTT. Protein sequence: CASSAGLASGTDTQYF.

The rearrangement joins TRBV4-1 to TRBJ1-4, with TRBD1 identical over 7 bases. There are 15 residues in the CDR3. The junction had 3 bases not matched to a gene; V was cut back by 1 base and J by 4 bases. Germline lookup yields CDR1 MGHRA and CDR2 YSYEKL. The CDR3 DNA reads as TGCGCCAGCAGCCAAGGGGGACAGCTTAATGAAAAACTGTTTTTT. This gives the protein CASSQGGQLNEKLFF.

The J gene is TRBJ1-1, the V gene TRBV7-6; the D gene is possibly TRBD1 (6 bases). The CDR3 is 13 residues long. CDR1 SGHVS and CDR2 FNYEAQ come from the germline V gene. Trimming removed 5 bases at V and 3 bases at J, with 10 bases between. The CDR3 DNA reads TGTGCCAGCAGCACCAGGGGTGACACTGAAGCTTTCTTT. It specifies CASSTRGDTEAFF.

The genes are TRBV11-2 and TRBJ1-3; 9 positions match TRBD1. J was trimmed by 4 bases and V by 3 bases; bases with no gene match: 7. Germline V lookup: CDR1 SGHAT, CDR2 FQNNGV. This CDR3 spans 16 amino acids. Written as DNA, the CDR3 is TGTGCCAGCAGCTTGGACAGGGGAGGAATCGGAAACACCATATATTTT. The encoded protein is CASSLDRGGIGNTIYF.

This sequence joins TRBV6-5 and TRBJ1-5; perhaps TRBD1 as D (6 bases). Germline loops: CDR1 MNHEY, CDR2 SVGAGI. Between the trimmed V and J ends, which lost 9 bases and 7 bases, there was a span of 16 bases. The CDR3 loop spans 13 amino acids. CDR3 loop: CASQQGVWQPQHF. CDR3 in DNA: TGTGCCAGTCAACAGGGAGTTTGGCAGCCCCAGCATTTT.

The genes are TRBV6-1 and TRBJ2-3; unclear D gene. The CDR3 runs to 13 residues. Looked up from germline, CDR1 is MNHNS and CDR2 is SASEGT. V was clipped by 6 bases and J by 0 bases, with 7 bases between them. The CDR3 sequence is CASRVTSTDTQYF. In nucleotides, the CDR3 is TGTGCCAGCAGGGTAACTAGCACAGATACGCAGTATTTT.

The rearrangement links TRBV14 to TRBJ2-3, with TRBD2 as a possible D gene (6 bases). The V gene's germline CDR1 is SGHDN and CDR2 FVKESK. This CDR3 comprises 15 residues. V gave up 3 bases and J gave up 4 bases, with 14 bases separating them. The CDR3 reads CASSHVTGGPDTQYF. CDR3 DNA sequence: TGTGCCAGCAGCCATGTGACCGGAGGGCCAGATACGCAGTATTTT. Full variable domain (missing parts from reference TRBV14 and TRBJ2-3): EAGVTQFPSHSVIEKGQTVTLRCDPISGHDNLYWYRRVMGKEIKFLLHFVKESKQDESGMPNNRFLAERTGGTYSTLKVQPAELEDSGVYFCASSHVTGGPDTQYFGPGTRLTVL.

The chain has TRBV5-6 and TRBJ1-3; D gene ambiguous. V gave up 0 bases and J gave up 0 bases, with 7 bases separating them. The CDR3 is made up of 15 amino acids. Germline lookup yields CDR1 SGHDT and CDR2 YYEEEE. The CDR3 coding sequence is TGTGCCAGCAGCTTGGTACAAAACTCTGGAAACACCATATATTTT. Protein product: CASSLVQNSGNTIYF.

This clone was seen only once. The V and J genes are TRBV7-2 and TRBJ2-7; D possibly corresponds to TRBD2 (7 bases). The CDR3 consists of 17 residues. V was clipped by 2 bases and J by 0 bases, with 17 bases between them. CDR1 is SGHTA and CDR2 is FQGNSA in the germline V gene. The CDR3 DNA sequence: TGTGCCAGCAGCTTATGGGGCGGGGGCACCCTCTCCTACGAGCAGTACTTC. Its translation is CASSLWGGGTLSYEQYF.

The rearrangement joins TRBV29-1 to TRBJ2-5; TRBD1 agrees at 7 bases. CDR1 and CDR2 from the germline V gene are SQVTM and ANQGSEA. V was clipped by 1 base and J by 11 bases; unmatched bases: 13. This CDR3 contains 14 residues. The CDR3 sequence is CSVEVATGATRQYF. In DNA form, the CDR3 reads TGCAGCGTTGAAGTTGCCACAGGGGCGACCCGGCAGTACTTC. The whole variable domain, remainder taken from reference TRBV29-1 and TRBJ2-5, is SAVISQKPSRDICQRGTSLTIQCQVDSQVTMMFWYRQQPGQSLTLIATANQGSEATYESGFVIDKFPISRPNLTFSTLTVSNMSPEDSSIYLCSVEVATGATRQYFGPGTRLLVL.

The gene calls are TRBV6-6 and TRBJ2-3, with 7 bases fitting TRBD1. Losses at the gene ends were 4 bases for V and 6 bases for J; bases not matched to a gene: 4. The germline V gene has CDR1 MNHNY and CDR2 SVGAGI (reference sequence). There are 13 residues in the CDR3. CDR3 sequence reads: CASSSYRGDTQYF. CDR3 bases: TGTGCCAGCAGTTCGTACAGGGGTGATACGCAGTATTTT.

The genes are TRBV19 and TRBJ2-7; D is possibly TRBD1 (6 bases). The CDR3 has 15 amino acids. V dropped 3 bases and J dropped 3 bases, with 15 bases sitting between them. Germline values: CDR1 LNHDA, CDR2 SQIVND (reference sequence). The CDR3 here is CASSIGDTYLYEQYF. The DNA of the CDR3 is TGTGCCAGTAGTATTGGGGACACCTACCTCTACGAGCAGTACTTC.

In its sample, this clone was seen once. V gene TRBV7-9 combines with J gene TRBJ1-2; 8 bases line up with TRBD1. The CDR3 is 15 residues long. The ends lost 1 base at V and 4 bases at J; junction bases unmatched: 5. Germline-derived CDR1 and CDR2 are SEHNR and FQNEAQ (reference sequence). The CDR3 protein is CASSLGQGSSYGYTF. The CDR3 DNA reads as TGTGCCAGCAGCTTAGGACAGGGGAGTAGCTATGGCTACACCTTC.

This chain uses TRBV2 with TRBJ1-6, with TRBD1 as a possible D gene (5 bases). This CDR3 has 11 amino acids. Germline values: CDR1 SNHLY, CDR2 FYNNEI. The V and J ends lost 5 bases and 14 bases respectively, with 10 bases between them. The CDR3 region is CASSQTGTLHF. CDR3 in DNA: TGTGCCAGCAGTCAAACAGGCACCCTCCACTTT.

The chain is built from TRBV2 and TRBJ1-6; a weak D match, TRBD1 (6 bases). CDR1 and CDR2 from the germline V gene are SNHLY and FYNNEI. V lost 2 bases and J lost 7, with 9 bases in between. There are 14 residues in the CDR3. The CDR3 DNA is TGTGCCAGCAGTGAACGGGGGGCGAATTCACCCCTCCACTTT. Translated: CASSERGANSPLHF.

This chain connects TRBV27 to TRBJ1-1; TRBD1 might be the D (5 bases). Germline assignment: CDR1 MNHEY and CDR2 SMNVEV (reference sequence). Trimming cost V 2 bases and J 2 bases, with 12 bases left between them. The CDR3 runs 15 residues. In nucleotides, the CDR3 is TGTGCCAGCAGTTTACTTGTCCAGGGCAACACTGAAGCTTTCTTT. It is translated as CASSLLVQGNTEAFF.

This CDR3 reads CASSLGGGQSSYNEQFF. The DNA of the CDR3 is TGTGCCAGCAGCTTGGGCGGAGGTCAGAGCTCCTACAATGAGCAGTTCTTC. The chain has TRBV5-4 and TRBJ2-1; a possible D gene is TRBD2 (5 bases). The CDR3 sequence is 17 residues long. Germline V gene data show CDR1 as SGHNT and CDR2 as YYREEE (reference sequence). Trimming stripped 0 bases from V and 0 bases from J, with 13 bases between.

The chain carries TRBV6-1 and TRBJ2-1; the match to TRBD2 covers 8 bases. The V gene end was trimmed by 2 bases and the J gene end by 8 bases; junction bases not matched to a gene: 8. The CDR3 length is 15 residues. CDR1 and CDR2 (germline): MNHNS, SASEGT. In DNA form, the CDR3 reads TGTGCCAGCAGTGAACTCCCGGGGGGGAAGGATGAGCAGTTCTTC. This encodes CASSELPGGKDEQFF.

The genes are TRBV19 and TRBJ2-7, with D possibly TRBD2 on 6 matching bases. CDR3 length equals 14 residues. CDR1 and CDR2 (germline): LNHDA, SQIVND (reference sequence). V was pared by 9 bases and J by 3 bases, with 18 bases between. Here the CDR3 reads CASPLRDWGYEQYF. The CDR3 DNA follows: TGTGCCAGCCCACTACGGGACTGGGGCTACGAGCAGTACTTC.

The CDR3 DNA reads TGTGCCAGCACCCCGCGAGGATCCACTGAAGCTTTCTTT. Translation: CASTPRGSTEAFF. The chain employs TRBV27 and TRBJ1-1; the D is unclear. This CDR3 has 13 amino acids. Per the germline V gene, CDR1 is MNHEY and CDR2 is SMNVEV (reference sequence). The germline V and J ends were trimmed by 7 bases and 4 bases, with 13 bases remaining between them.

J is TRBJ1-2 and V is TRBV30; the D gene is possibly TRBD1 (6 bases). The length of the CDR3 is 14 residues. CDR1 is GTSNPN and CDR2 is SVGIG in the germline V gene (reference sequence). Trimming shortened V by 2 bases and J by 8 bases, and 18 bases separated the two germline ends. The CDR3 sequence is CAWSSGQWSGGYTF. The CDR3 region has the DNA TGTGCCTGGAGTAGTGGACAGTGGTCGGGAGGCTACACCTTC. The full variable domain, completed using reference TRBV30 and TRBJ1-2, is SQTIHQWPATLVQPVGSPLSLECTVEGTSNPNLYWYRQAAGRGLQLLFYSVGIGQISSEVPQNLSASRPQDRQFILSSKKLLLSDSGFYLCAWSSGQWSGGYTFGSGTRLTVV.

The genes are TRBV4-3 and TRBJ2-7; tentatively, D is TRBD2 (7 bases). Germline V gene lookup returns CDR1 LGHNA and CDR2 YSLEER. V lost 1 base and J lost 5, with 12 bases in between. The CDR3 totals 14 residues. The CDR3 DNA reads as TGCGCCAGCAGCCAAGGCGGGGGCGCTGACGAGCAGTACTTC. It yields the protein CASSQGGGADEQYF.

The chain carries TRBV5-1 and TRBJ2-3; 9 nucleotides agree with TRBD2. CDR3 size: 18 residues. The V segment lost 2 bases and the J segment 7 bases; nucleotides outside the gene matches: 17. CDR1 and CDR2 from the germline V gene are SGHRS and YFSETQ. The CDR3 spells CASSLILHSGGGVNTQYF. The CDR3 DNA reads TGCGCCAGCAGCTTAATCCTTCATAGCGGGGGCGGGGTAAATACGCAGTATTTT.

This chain links TRBV2 with TRBJ2-2; 9 nucleotides line up with TRBD1. Germline V lookup: CDR1 SNHLY, CDR2 FYNNEI. Trimming removed 0 bases from V and 7 bases from J; junction bases left unmatched: 6. CDR3 length equals 16 residues. The CDR3 DNA sequence: TGTGCCAGCAGTGAAGCGCTTGGGACAGGGAGCGGGGAGCTGTTTTTT. Translation gives CASSEALGTGSGELFF.

J is TRBJ2-1 and V is TRBV2, with 13 positions matching TRBD2. The CDR3 is 15 residues long. Trimming took 1 base from V and 6 from J; bases not matched to a gene: 0. Germline assignment: CDR1 SNHLY and CDR2 FYNNEI. CDR3 coding DNA: TGTGCCAGCAGTGAAGGACTAGCGGGAGGCAATGAGCAGTTCTTC. It specifies CASSEGLAGGNEQFF.

The gene calls are TRBV25-1 and TRBJ1-2, with a possible D match to TRBD1 (5 bases). Germline CDR1 MGHDK, CDR2 SYGVNS. There are 17 residues in the CDR3. The V end was cut by 6 bases, the J end by 4 bases, with 24 bases between. The CDR3 DNA reads TGTGCCAGCAGCCAAGGAGTAAATATGCGGGACGGCTATGGCTACACCTTC. Translated: CASSQGVNMRDGYGYTF.

The genes are TRBV18 and TRBJ2-7; D might be TRBD1 (6 bases). This CDR3 spans 16 amino acids. Germline loops: CDR1 KGHSH, CDR2 LQKENI. The V gene lost 3 bases and the J gene lost 1 base, with 16 bases spanning the gap. The CDR3 protein is CASSPPSGEVSYEQYF. CDR3 DNA: TGTGCCAGCTCACCTCCGTCAGGGGAAGTGTCCTACGAGCAGTACTTC. The full variable domain, its missing parts supplied by reference TRBV18 and TRBJ2-7, is NAGVMQNPRHLVRRRGQEARLRCSPMKGHSHVYWYRQLPEEGLKFMVYLQKENIIDESGMPKERFSAEFPKEGPSILRIQQVVRGDSAAYFCASSPPSGEVSYEQYFGPGTRLTVT.

Only one count was recorded for this clone. The chain carries TRBV11-2 and TRBJ1-2, with 10 bases that match TRBD1. The junction had 8 bases not matched to a gene; V was cut back by 5 bases and J by 8 bases. CDR1 and CDR2 (germline): SGHAT, FQNNGV. CDR3 length: 14 residues. CDR3 loop: CASSQDRGQEGYTF. The CDR3 DNA reads TGTGCCAGCAGCCAAGACAGGGGGCAAGAAGGCTACACCTTC.

This clone was found once. The V and J genes are TRBV30 and TRBJ1-5; possibly TRBD1 for D (6 bases). Trimming pared 5 bases from V and 1 base from J, leaving 15 bases between. Per germline, CDR1 GTSNPN and CDR2 SVGIG (reference sequence). The CDR3 is made up of 15 amino acids. For the CDR3, the DNA is TGTGCCTGGGCGGAAGGGACATTAAGCAATCAGCCCCAGCATTTT. It specifies CAWAEGTLSNQPQHF.

CDR3 amino acids: CASSLVQGDQPQHF. The CDR3, as DNA: TGCGCCAGCAGCTTGGTACAGGGGGATCAGCCCCAGCATTTT. This rearrangement joins TRBV5-1 to TRBJ1-5; 8 bases align to TRBD1. The length of the CDR3 is 14 residues. V lost 0 bases, J lost 5 bases, and 1 base stayed unmatched. CDR1 is SGHRS, CDR2 YFSETQ, per germline. Looking up the rest from reference TRBV5-1 and TRBJ1-5 gives the full variable domain: KAGVTQTPRYLIKTRGQQVTLSCSPISGHRSVSWYQQTPGQGLQFLFEYFSETQRNKGNFPGRFSGRQFSNSRSEMNVSTLELGDSALYLCASSLVQGDQPQHFGDGTRLSIL.